These 16 T cell receptor beta chains came from one sample sequenced in a study of blood T cell repertoires in COVID-19 (dated by TCRdb to 2018 to 2021). Libraries were constructed by the immunoSEQ multiplex PCR assay. TCRdb re-hosts the immuneACCESS table, in-frame sequences only. Its copies lack some clones; in the studies checked, an unresolved V gene accounts for under half of them, and the cause for the rest is not known. Present in this sample are approximately 310,000 clones, roughly 85% of which were seen just once. The top ten clones comprise over 1.5% of the sample. The sample taken for sequencing was PBMCs or T cells enriched from blood (not recorded which). These receptors were collected from a woman aged 30 to 39 who had been exposed to COVID-19.

The chain is built from TRBV7-2 and TRBJ1-2; 9 bases are a match to TRBD1. This CDR3 comprises 13 residues. V shed 8 bases and J 6 bases; nucleotides not matched to a gene: 7. Germline CDR1 SGHTA, CDR2 FQGNSA. CDR3 nucleotide sequence: TGTGCCAGCGGGACAGGGATTTTGAATGGCTACACCTTC. This gives the protein CASGTGILNGYTF. The entire variable domain, with the rest obtained from reference TRBV7-2 and TRBJ1-2, is as follows: GAGVSQSPSNKVTEKGKDVELRCDPISGHTALYWYRQSLGQGLEFLIYFQGNSAPDKSGLPSDRFSAERTGGSVSTLTIQRTQQEDSAVYLCASGTGILNGYTFGSGTRLTVV.

The rearrangement joins TRBV30 to TRBJ1-6; possibly TRBD1 for D (6 bases). V lost 2 bases and J 7 bases, leaving 12 bases between the germline ends. The CDR3 is made up of 14 amino acids. Germline assignment: CDR1 GTSNPN and CDR2 SVGIG (reference sequence). CDR3 coding DNA: TGTGCCTGGAGTCGCCTTACAGGGAATTCACCCCTCCACTTT. Translated, it gives CAWSRLTGNSPLHF.

The J gene is TRBJ2-7, the V gene TRBV19; no definite D call. The ends were cut back, 3 bases at V and 5 bases at J, with 14 bases in the middle. The CDR3 contains 14 residues. The germline gives CDR1 LNHDA, CDR2 SQIVND (reference sequence). Written as DNA, the CDR3 is TGTGCCAGTAGTATCAGCGATAACCGGAACGAGCAGTACTTC. Amino acid sequence: CASSISDNRNEQYF.

The chain joins TRBV2 to TRBJ1-6; D uncertain. The CDR3 runs to 15 residues. Germline-derived CDR1 and CDR2 are SNHLY and FYNNEI. V gave up 3 bases and J gave up 7 bases, with 13 bases separating them. The CDR3 region is CASSDRRALNSPLHF. In DNA form, the CDR3 reads TGTGCCAGCAGTGACAGGCGAGCCCTCAATTCACCCCTCCACTTT.

This chain links TRBV6-5 with TRBJ2-1, with D tentatively TRBD2 (6 bases). The CDR3 has 11 residues. From germline, CDR1 is MNHEY and CDR2 SVGAGI. V lost 10 bases and J lost 11, with 15 bases in between. The CDR3 nucleotides are TGTGCCACCGAGCGGGTGGGGCAGCAGTTCTTC. Protein product: CATERVGQQFF.

The V call is TRBV25-1, the J call TRBJ1-2; no firm D call. V shed 2 bases and J shed 4 bases, with 5 bases lying between them. The CDR3 sequence is 12 residues long. Looked up from germline, CDR1 is MGHDK and CDR2 is SYGVNS. This CDR3 reads CASSESSYGYTF. DNA of the CDR3: TGTGCCAGCAGTGAAAGTAGCTATGGCTACACCTTC.

The chain recombines TRBV7-3 with TRBJ2-3, with D possibly being TRBD2 (6 bases). The CDR3 extends over 17 amino acids. From germline, CDR1 is SGHTA and CDR2 FQGTGA. V lost 5 bases and J lost 0, with 18 bases in between. This CDR3 reads CASSRNVGGTSTDTQYF. The CDR3 DNA reads TGTGCCAGCAGCCGAAATGTTGGGGGGACTAGCACAGATACGCAGTATTTT.

The chain carries TRBV27 and TRBJ2-7; D ambiguous. Trimming took 8 bases from V and 3 from J, leaving 14 bases between them. CDR3 size: 13 residues. Per the germline V gene, CDR1 is MNHEY and CDR2 is SMNVEV (reference sequence). The CDR3 sequence: CASGRQVNYEQYF. CDR3 sequence (DNA): TGTGCCAGCGGCCGACAAGTCAACTACGAGCAGTACTTC.

The V gene is TRBV28, the J gene TRBJ1-5, with TRBD1 matching over 10 bases. This CDR3 spans 14 amino acids. The germline CDR1 and CDR2 sequences are MDHEN and SYDVKM. With 10 bases clipped from V and 7 bases from J, the junction kept 10 bases outside the gene matches. The CDR3 region is CATKTGGEAQPQHF. The CDR3 DNA is TGTGCCACTAAGACAGGGGGCGAGGCCCAGCCCCAGCATTTT.

The gene calls are TRBV9 and TRBJ1-3, with D tentatively TRBD1 (6 bases). This CDR3 is built from 17 residues. CDR1 and CDR2 (germline): SGDLS, YYNGEE. Trimming left V 0 bases short and J 3 bases short, with 16 bases between. CDR3 protein: CASSVGLKQGFGNTIYF. The CDR3 DNA reads TGTGCCAGCAGCGTAGGTCTAAAGCAGGGGTTTGGAAACACCATATATTTT. The full variable domain, completed using reference TRBV9 and TRBJ1-3, is DSGVTQTPKHLITATGQRVTLRCSPRSGDLSVYWYQQSLDQGLQFLIQYYNGEERAKGNILERFSAQQFPDLHSELNLSSLELGDSALYFCASSVGLKQGFGNTIYFGEGSWLTVV.

This chain joins TRBV20-1 and TRBJ1-2; unclear D gene. Trimming shortened V by 3 bases and J by 5 bases, and 13 bases separated the two germline ends. Germline CDR1 and CDR2: DFQATT and SNEGSKA (reference sequence). This CDR3 spans 13 amino acids. The CDR3 DNA reads TGCAGTGCTAGTATCGGGGTTGGGTATGGCTACACCTTC. It codes for CSASIGVGYGYTF.

Notes on this clone: The sample carries other DNA sequences with the same CDR3. This rearrangement joins TRBV30 to TRBJ1-2; D ambiguous. V gave up 2 bases and J gave up 2 bases, with 3 bases separating them. Germline V gene data show CDR1 as GTSNPN and CDR2 as SVGIG (reference sequence). The length of the CDR3 is 11 residues. The CDR3 DNA sequence: TGTGCCTGGAGTTCGAACTATGGCTACACCTTC. Translated, it gives CAWSSNYGYTF.

The chain has TRBV7-2 and TRBJ1-2; no clear D gene. Germline V gives CDR1 SGHTA, CDR2 FQGNSA. The CDR3 spans 15 residues. V was shortened by 8 bases and J by 2 bases, with 18 bases between the two germline ends. The CDR3 DNA follows: TGTGCCAGCGATTCTCCCCAAGACGGGAACTATGGCTACACCTTC. Its protein product is CASDSPQDGNYGYTF.

V and J are TRBV6-5 and TRBJ2-1; D is perhaps TRBD2 (5 bases). Germline lookup yields CDR1 MNHEY and CDR2 SVGAGI. The ends were cut back, 2 bases at V and 8 bases at J, with 13 bases in the middle. This CDR3 spans 14 amino acids. The CDR3 protein is CASSYRLASDEQFF. For the CDR3, the DNA is TGTGCCAGCAGTTACCGGCTAGCTTCGGATGAGCAGTTCTTC.

V is TRBV7-9 and J is TRBJ2-7; TRBD1 agrees at 7 bases. The CDR3 spans 12 residues. Germline V gene sequence: CDR1 SEHNR, CDR2 FQNEAQ (reference sequence). The junction had 5 bases not matched to a gene; V was cut back by 10 bases and J by 2 bases. The CDR3 region is CATSGQTYEQYF. As DNA, the CDR3 is TGTGCCACGTCGGGACAGACCTACGAGCAGTACTTC.

This chain links TRBV28 with TRBJ2-7; D is unclear. Germline CDR1 is MDHEN and CDR2 is SYDVKM. There are 13 residues in the CDR3. The V and J ends lost 3 bases and 6 bases respectively, with 12 bases between them. The CDR3 DNA reads TGTGCCAGCAGTTTCACGAATACAGCCGAGCAGTACTTC. The encoded protein is CASSFTNTAEQYF.